Reported below is one T cell receptor (beta chain). Its matching antigen is unknown. These data belong to a study of PD-1 blockade in classical Hodgkin lymphoma. General study results and limits: A significant rise in TCR diversity by C4D1 was seen for CD4+ but not CD8+ cells.

The CDR3 is made up of 14 amino acids. V shed 4 bases, J shed 3 bases, and the junction held 3 bases outside the gene matches. Germline loops: CDR1 SGHAT, CDR2 FQNNGV. All patients relapsed after autologous stem cell transplantation, and brentuximab vedotin exposure varied. Clones were sequenced by immunoSEQ multiplex PCR, and TCRdb holds only the in-frame ones, with some missing. Found here are 20,000 to 25,000 clones, about 63% of them singletons; the top ten hold about 5%. Sequenced material: peripheral blood mononuclear cells (PBMCs), taken at baseline. This TCR came from a human donor with classical Hodgkin lymphoma. The rearrangement uses TRBV11-2 and TRBJ2-7, with 10 positions matching TRBD1. The CDR3 nucleotides read TGTGCCAGCAGCTGGGGACAGGGGAACTACGAGCAGTACTTC. Its translation is CASSWGQGNYEQYF. Based on the CDR3 plus reference TRBV11-2 and TRBJ2-7, the full variable domain is EAGVAQSPRYKIIEKRQSVAFWCNPISGHATLYWYQQILGQGPKLLIQFQNNGVVDDSQLPKDRFSAERLKGVDSTLKIQPAKLEDSAVYLCASSWGQGNYEQYFGPGTRLTVT.